These T cell receptor beta chains were read from a single sample in a study of blood T cell repertoires in COVID-19. Generated by immunoSEQ multiplex PCR, the TCRdb table keeps only in-frame clones and is missing some. The repertoire holds a few hundred thousand clones, 87% seen once, with more than 2% in the top ten. The sample consisted of peripheral blood. These receptor sequences come from a man younger than 30 with active or convalescent COVID-19. Both conserved end residues are part of each CDR3. D genes are given only for firm matches. A clone size is listed for some rows: how often the clone was seen (once, few, many), or a class if it is expanded.

v_gene	d_gene	abundance	j_gene	CDR3nt	CDR3aa
TRBV7-2	-	-	TRBJ2-1	TGTGCCAGCAGCGCAGAGGCCCTTTCGACTTACAATGAGCAGTTCTTC	CASSAEALSTYNEQFF
TRBV4-3	-	-	TRBJ1-3	TGCGCCAGCAGCCAAGATACAAGTCGCTCTGGAAACACCATATATTTT	CASSQDTSRSGNTIYF
TRBV2	TRBD2	once	TRBJ2-4	TGTGCCAGCAGGGGGGGGATTCAGTACTTC	CASRGGIQYF
TRBV7-2	-	-	TRBJ1-3	TGTGCCAGCAGCACCAGATACTCTGGAAACACCATATATTTT	CASSTRYSGNTIYF
TRBV18	TRBD1	-	TRBJ1-3	TGTGCCAGCTCCCCGGACAGGGTCGTTTCTGGAAACACCATATATTTT	CASSPDRVVSGNTIYF
TRBV1	-	-	TRBJ2-7	TGCACCAGCCCCGTTAGCGGGGGTTCCTACGAGCAGTACTTC	CTSPVSGGSYEQYF
TRBV11-3	TRBD1	-	TRBJ1-2	TGTGCCAGCAGCTTAGAGGAGTTGGACAGGGGGCATGGTGGCTACACCTTC	CASSLEELDRGHGGYTF
TRBV6-5	-	-	TRBJ2-1	TGTGCCAGCAGCCACCGATGGCAGGGTGACAATGAGCAGTTCTTC	CASSHRWQGDNEQFF
TRBV29-1	TRBD1	-	TRBJ2-3	TGCAGCGTTCACGACAGGGGGAGGACAGATACGCAGTATTTT	CSVHDRGRTDTQYF
TRBV7-2	TRBD2	-	TRBJ2-5	TGTGCCAGCAGCTTCGGACTAGCGGCCAAAGAGACCCAGTACTTC	CASSFGLAAKETQYF
TRBV21-1	-	once	TRBJ1-6	TGTGCCAGCAGCAATACAGGGCCGAGCTCCTATAATTCACCCCTCCACTTT	CASSNTGPSSYNSPLHF
TRBV6-5	-	-	TRBJ1-5	TGTGCCAGCAGTCCCGTGAGCGGTTATCAGCCCCAGCATTTT	CASSPVSGYQPQHF
TRBV7-2	-	few	TRBJ2-1	TGTGCCAGCAGCTCAGACATTGACAATGAGCAGTTCTTC	CASSSDIDNEQFF
TRBV6-5	TRBD1	-	TRBJ1-2	TGTGCCAGCAGTTACTCGACAGGGTATGGCTACACCTTC	CASSYSTGYGYTF
TRBV21-1	-	-	TRBJ2-7	TGTGCCAGCAGCAAAGGAGGCAGGGCTGGCGAGCAGTACTTC	CASSKGGRAGEQYF
TRBV5-1	-	-	TRBJ2-3	TGCGCCAGCAGCTTATGGACAGACACAGATACGCAGTATTTT	CASSLWTDTDTQYF
TRBV10-3	-	-	TRBJ1-2	TGTGCCATCAGTGAGAGTCAGGTATCCTACACCTTC	CAISESQVSYTF
TRBV27	-	-	TRBJ2-7	TGTGCCAGCAGTTTATCGGGCAGGACAAACGGGTGGGAGCAGTACTTC	CASSLSGRTNGWEQYF
TRBV5-5	TRBD2	-	TRBJ2-1	TGTGCCAGCAGCTTGCTAGGCGGGGGGGCCAGAAATGAGCAGTTCTTC	CASSLLGGGARNEQFF
TRBV6-2/TRBV6-3	TRBD1	-	TRBJ2-7	TGTGCCAGCAGTAGACCTACAGGGGGCTTAAGGGACGAGCAGTACTTC	CASSRPTGGLRDEQYF
TRBV25-1	-	-	TRBJ2-5	TGTGCCAGCAGCGAACAGGAAGAAGAGACCCAGTACTTC	CASSEQEEETQYF
TRBV27	TRBD1	-	TRBJ2-5	TGTGCCAGCAGGGGAAGAACAGGGGCCTCAGAGACCCAGTACTTC	CASRGRTGASETQYF
TRBV6-2/TRBV6-3	TRBD1	-	TRBJ1-2	TGTGCCAGCAACCCGACAGGGGTGGCGAACTATGGCTACACCTTC	CASNPTGVANYGYTF
TRBV18	-	-	TRBJ1-5	TGTGCCAGCTCACCACCGACGGGATCGAGGAATCAGCCCCAGCATTTT	CASSPPTGSRNQPQHF
TRBV27	TRBD1	-	TRBJ2-3	TGTGCCAGCAGTTTAGGACAGGGTAAAGATACGCAGTATTTT	CASSLGQGKDTQYF
TRBV27	-	-	TRBJ1-5	TGTGCCAGCAGTCAGGGACATCTGAGCAATCAGCCCCAGCATTTT	CASSQGHLSNQPQHF
TRBV28	-	-	TRBJ1-5	TGTGCCAGCAGTGGGGGCGGGGGAAGAAATCAGCCCCAGCATTTT	CASSGGGGRNQPQHF
TRBV6-2/TRBV6-3	TRBD1	-	TRBJ1-5	TGTGCCAGCAGTTCAGGACAGGGGGGCAATCAGCCCCAGCATTTT	CASSSGQGGNQPQHF
TRBV28	-	once	TRBJ1-2	TGTGCCAGCAGTCCACAGGGAGACGCCCTACGCGGTGGCTACACCTTC	CASSPQGDALRGGYTF
TRBV6-4	-	few	TRBJ2-3	TGTGCCAGCAGTGACCAGGGCTCCCCAGATACGCAGTATTTT	CASSDQGSPDTQYF
TRBV4-1	-	-	TRBJ1-1	TGCGCCAGCAGCCAAGATAGGAGAAGCACTGAAGCTTTCTTT	CASSQDRRSTEAFF
TRBV27	-	-	TRBJ2-7	TGTGCCAGCAGCGGGGTCATAGATGTTAGTGAGCAGTACTTC	CASSGVIDVSEQYF
TRBV6-5	TRBD1	-	TRBJ1-1	TGTGCCAGCAGTTGGACAGGGACGGCTGAAGCTTTCTTT	CASSWTGTAEAFF
TRBV19	-	-	TRBJ2-3	TGTGCCAGTAGTCGGGGGACCCGGGGAGATACGCAGTATTTT	CASSRGTRGDTQYF
TRBV6-6	TRBD1	-	TRBJ1-2	TGTGCCAGCAGTAACAGGGGGGATGGCTACACCTTC	CASSNRGDGYTF
TRBV24-1	TRBD2	-	TRBJ2-1	TGTGCCACCAGTGACACCCGACTAGCGGGAGGGAATGAGCAGTTCTTC	CATSDTRLAGGNEQFF
TRBV3-1/TRBV3-2	TRBD1	-	TRBJ2-7	TGTGCCAGCAGCCCCGGGACCAGGGGGCGAATCTACGAGCAGTACTTC	CASSPGTRGRIYEQYF
TRBV19	TRBD2	-	TRBJ2-2	TGTGCCAGTAGTATAGAAGGCCTTAAGCGGGAGGGCGGAGGGGAGCTGTTTTTT	CASSIEGLKREGGGELFF
TRBV14	-	-	TRBJ1-1	TGTGCCAGCAGTAGACAGACCCTACTGGGCACTGAAGCTTTCTTT	CASSRQTLLGTEAFF
TRBV10-3	-	few	TRBJ2-7	TGTGCCATCAGGGGCAGGGAGGCCTACGAGCAGTACTTC	CAIRGREAYEQYF
TRBV27	-	-	TRBJ2-7	TGTGCCAGCAGTTTATCCTACAGGGTGGGGGTCTACGAGCAGTACTTC	CASSLSYRVGVYEQYF
TRBV28	-	once	TRBJ1-5	TGTGCCAGCAGTTTGAGTTCTCAGCCCCAGCATTTT	CASSLSSQPQHF
TRBV4-2	TRBD2	-	TRBJ2-7	TGTGCCAGCAGCCAAAGCGGGGGGGAGGTCGAGCAGTACTTC	CASSQSGGEVEQYF
TRBV3-1/TRBV3-2	-	-	TRBJ2-3	TGTGCCAGCAGCCAAGATTTAGGGGTTGGCACAGATACGCAGTATTTT	CASSQDLGVGTDTQYF
TRBV5-6	TRBD1	-	TRBJ2-7	TGTGCCAGCAGCTTTGGGGACAGCTACGAGCAGTACTTC	CASSFGDSYEQYF
TRBV18	-	-	TRBJ2-7	TGTGCCAGCTCACTTACAGGGAAAGGCGAGCAGTACTTC	CASSLTGKGEQYF
TRBV10-2	-	-	TRBJ2-3	TGCGCCAGCAGTGAGCTCTTGGCTCGAAGCACAGATACGCAGTATTTT	CASSELLARSTDTQYF